Listed below are T cell receptor beta chains from one sample, sequenced in a study of cytomegalovirus exposure and HLA in healthy donors. Assay used: immunoSEQ multiplex PCR; TCRdb lists only in-frame clones, some missing. The data contain 150,000 to 200,000 clones, 60% to 80% of them singletons. Sequencing was carried out using PBMCs. The receptors here all came from a man aged 45-65 years in good health and CMV-seropositive. The CDR3 runs from the conserved cysteine through the conserved F or W. Fields, in order: J gene, D gene, clone size, V gene, CDR3 DNA, CDR3 protein. The D gene is left open where the match is weak. For some rows the clone size is stated as once, few or many, or as a class when expanded; others skip it.

J gene: TRBJ2-2
D gene: NA
clone size: NA
V gene: TRBV7-9
CDR3 DNA: TGTGCCACCCCGACCCCCACCGGGGCCGGGGAGCTGTTTTTT
CDR3 protein: CATPTPTGAGELFF

J gene: TRBJ2-3
D gene: TRBD2
clone size: NA
V gene: TRBV6-6
CDR3 DNA: TGTGCCAGCAGTCAGCGGGGGACTAGCACAGATACGCAGTATTTT
CDR3 protein: CASSQRGTSTDTQYF

J gene: TRBJ1-1
D gene: NA
clone size: NA
V gene: TRBV7-6
CDR3 DNA: TGTGCCAGCAGCTTAGCCCGGGTCGAGTCAGGGTTCGTGTCTGAAGCTTTCTTT
CDR3 protein: CASSLARVESGFVSEAFF

J gene: TRBJ2-2
D gene: TRBD2
clone size: NA
V gene: TRBV4-2
CDR3 DNA: TGTGCCAGCAGCCAATCGCTAGCTAGCGGCACCGGGGAGCTGTTTTTT
CDR3 protein: CASSQSLASGTGELFF

J gene: TRBJ1-5
D gene: NA
clone size: few
V gene: TRBV9
CDR3 DNA: TGTGCCAGCAGCGTAGACACGAACCAGCCCCAGCATTTT
CDR3 protein: CASSVDTNQPQHF

J gene: TRBJ1-2
D gene: NA
clone size: few
V gene: TRBV4-3
CDR3 DNA: TGCGCCAGCAGCCAAGAAGTTCTCGGGTTCGGAGGCTACACCTTC
CDR3 protein: CASSQEVLGFGGYTF

J gene: TRBJ2-3
D gene: NA
clone size: NA
V gene: TRBV5-1
CDR3 DNA: TGCGCCAGCAGCTTACAGGGCCCAGATACGCAGTATTTT
CDR3 protein: CASSLQGPDTQYF

J gene: TRBJ1-2
D gene: NA
clone size: NA
V gene: TRBV19
CDR3 DNA: TGTGCCAGTAGCGCGGTTAACTATGGCTACACCTTC
CDR3 protein: CASSAVNYGYTF

J gene: TRBJ1-4
D gene: TRBD1
clone size: many
V gene: TRBV2
CDR3 DNA: TGTGCCAGCAGGGCGACAGGGGGAGGTGAAAAACTGTTTTTT
CDR3 protein: CASRATGGGEKLFF

J gene: TRBJ2-7
D gene: NA
clone size: few
V gene: TRBV28
CDR3 DNA: TGTGCCAGCCCGAAAGGGGGATCAATCTCCTACGAGCAGTACTTC
CDR3 protein: CASPKGGSISYEQYF

J gene: TRBJ1-2
D gene: NA
clone size: NA
V gene: TRBV6-1
CDR3 DNA: TGTGCCAGCAGTGAAATAACAGGGAGCAACTATGGCTACACCTTC
CDR3 protein: CASSEITGSNYGYTF

J gene: TRBJ1-4
D gene: TRBD1
clone size: NA
V gene: TRBV28
CDR3 DNA: TGTGCCAGCAGGTCTTTACCGGGACAGGGTATTGAAAAACTGTTTTTT
CDR3 protein: CASRSLPGQGIEKLFF

J gene: TRBJ2-7
D gene: TRBD2
clone size: NA
V gene: TRBV7-2
CDR3 DNA: TGTGCCAGCAGCCGCGGGACTAGCGGGGCAAAGACCTACGAGCAGTACTTC
CDR3 protein: CASSRGTSGAKTYEQYF

J gene: TRBJ2-2
D gene: NA
clone size: NA
V gene: TRBV7-7
CDR3 DNA: TGTGCCAGCAGCTTATCGGTCGCGAACACCGGGGAGCTGTTTTTT
CDR3 protein: CASSLSVANTGELFF

J gene: TRBJ2-2
D gene: NA
clone size: NA
V gene: TRBV5-4
CDR3 DNA: TGTGCCAGCAGCTTCCGGGGGGGGGAGCTGTTTTTT
CDR3 protein: CASSFRGGELFF

J gene: TRBJ1-1
D gene: TRBD1
clone size: few
V gene: TRBV28
CDR3 DNA: TGTGCCAGCAGTCGCTCCCGGGACAGGGTCATTGAAGCTTTCTTT
CDR3 protein: CASSRSRDRVIEAFF

J gene: TRBJ1-5
D gene: NA
clone size: NA
V gene: TRBV5-6
CDR3 DNA: TGTGCCAGCAGCTTGACTGGTCGTCAGCCCCAGCATTTT
CDR3 protein: CASSLTGRQPQHF

J gene: TRBJ2-5
D gene: TRBD1
clone size: NA
V gene: TRBV7-7
CDR3 DNA: TGTGCCAGCAGCTTAGTTGGGACAGGGAGTGAGACCCAGTACTTC
CDR3 protein: CASSLVGTGSETQYF

J gene: TRBJ2-3
D gene: NA
clone size: NA
V gene: TRBV27
CDR3 DNA: TGTGCCAGCAGTTTTGCGGTCCCTAGCACAGATACGCAGTATTTT
CDR3 protein: CASSFAVPSTDTQYF

J gene: TRBJ2-7
D gene: NA
clone size: NA
V gene: TRBV27
CDR3 DNA: TGTGCCAGCAGTCCGTCCTCCGGGGAAAACTACGAGCAGTACTTC
CDR3 protein: CASSPSSGENYEQYF

J gene: TRBJ1-1
D gene: TRBD1
clone size: NA
V gene: TRBV6-6
CDR3 DNA: TGTGCCTCAATGGACAGGGGCGAGACCACTGAAGCTTTCTTT
CDR3 protein: CASMDRGETTEAFF

J gene: TRBJ2-7
D gene: NA
clone size: NA
V gene: TRBV13
CDR3 DNA: TGTGCCAGCAGCTCCGACAGAGCCTACGAGCAGTACTTC
CDR3 protein: CASSSDRAYEQYF

J gene: TRBJ1-1
D gene: NA
clone size: NA
V gene: TRBV6-6
CDR3 DNA: TGTGCCAGCAGCCCGAGGGGGGGAGCGGAAGAAGCTTTCTTT
CDR3 protein: CASSPRGGAEEAFF

J gene: TRBJ2-3
D gene: NA
clone size: NA
V gene: TRBV6-1
CDR3 DNA: TGTGCCAGCAGTTCAACGGGACTTCAGGATACGCAGTATTTT
CDR3 protein: CASSSTGLQDTQYF

J gene: TRBJ2-7
D gene: TRBD2
clone size: once
V gene: TRBV7-2
CDR3 DNA: TGTGCCAGCAGCTCCCGGGGGGCGGGGGGGCGCGAGCAGTACTTC
CDR3 protein: CASSSRGAGGREQYF

J gene: TRBJ1-1
D gene: TRBD1
clone size: NA
V gene: TRBV11-2
CDR3 DNA: TGTGCCAGCAGCGGACACAGGGGCCTCGCTGAAGCTTTCTTT
CDR3 protein: CASSGHRGLAEAFF

J gene: TRBJ2-3
D gene: NA
clone size: NA
V gene: TRBV21-1
CDR3 DNA: TGTGCCAGCAGCAAAGTGGAGGGATCCACAGATACGCAGTATTTT
CDR3 protein: CASSKVEGSTDTQYF

J gene: TRBJ2-5
D gene: TRBD1
clone size: NA
V gene: TRBV18
CDR3 DNA: TGTGCCAGCTCACAACGGGACAGACAAGAGACCCAGTACTTC
CDR3 protein: CASSQRDRQETQYF

J gene: TRBJ2-3
D gene: NA
clone size: NA
V gene: TRBV28
CDR3 DNA: TGTGCCAGCAGTTTCCAGGGGTGGGGCACAGATACGCAGTATTTT
CDR3 protein: CASSFQGWGTDTQYF

J gene: TRBJ2-3
D gene: TRBD2
clone size: few
V gene: TRBV19
CDR3 DNA: TGTGCCAGTAGTATAGTGGCTAGCGGGGGGACTAGCACAGATACGCAGTATTTT
CDR3 protein: CASSIVASGGTSTDTQYF

J gene: TRBJ2-1
D gene: NA
clone size: once
V gene: TRBV13
CDR3 DNA: TGTGCCAGCAGCCCCCGAGTGAGCTCCTACAATGAGCAGTTCTTC
CDR3 protein: CASSPRVSSYNEQFF

J gene: TRBJ2-2
D gene: NA
clone size: NA
V gene: TRBV5-1
CDR3 DNA: TGCGCCAGCAGCTTGGGAGGGAACACCGGGGAGCTGTTTTTT
CDR3 protein: CASSLGGNTGELFF

J gene: TRBJ1-3
D gene: NA
clone size: NA
V gene: TRBV4-1
CDR3 DNA: TGCGCCAGCAGCCCAGGGAAAGCCTACTCTGGAAACACCATATATTTT
CDR3 protein: CASSPGKAYSGNTIYF

J gene: TRBJ2-1
D gene: TRBD2
clone size: once
V gene: TRBV5-8
CDR3 DNA: TGTGCCAGCAGCTTCCTCCAGCGGGGGTACCATGAGCAGTTCTTC
CDR3 protein: CASSFLQRGYHEQFF

J gene: TRBJ2-5
D gene: TRBD1
clone size: NA
V gene: TRBV18
CDR3 DNA: TGTGCCAGCTCACCCCCGCGGACAGGGGGTTTGGAGACCCAGTACTTC
CDR3 protein: CASSPPRTGGLETQYF

J gene: TRBJ1-3
D gene: NA
clone size: NA
V gene: TRBV6-6
CDR3 DNA: TGTGCCAGCACCGGGGGGTCGGCTGGAAACACCATATATTTT
CDR3 protein: CASTGGSAGNTIYF

J gene: TRBJ1-2
D gene: TRBD1
clone size: NA
V gene: TRBV5-4
CDR3 DNA: TGTGCCAGCAGCTTTGGACAGGGGTATGACTATGGCTACACCTTC
CDR3 protein: CASSFGQGYDYGYTF

J gene: TRBJ2-1
D gene: TRBD2
clone size: NA
V gene: TRBV7-8
CDR3 DNA: TGTGCCAGCAGCTCCCCCGGGACTAGCGAGTACAATGAGCAGTTCTTC
CDR3 protein: CASSSPGTSEYNEQFF

J gene: TRBJ2-2
D gene: NA
clone size: NA
V gene: TRBV5-6
CDR3 DNA: TGTGCCAGCAGCCCGAGACCTTCGGGGACCGGGGAGCTGTTTTTT
CDR3 protein: CASSPRPSGTGELFF

J gene: TRBJ1-1
D gene: NA
clone size: NA
V gene: TRBV29-1
CDR3 DNA: TGCAGCGTGGCGGCTAACACTGAAGCTTTCTTT
CDR3 protein: CSVAANTEAFF

J gene: TRBJ1-6
D gene: NA
clone size: NA
V gene: TRBV9
CDR3 DNA: TGTGCCAGCAGCGTAGGAACAGGGAATTCACCCCTCCACTTT
CDR3 protein: CASSVGTGNSPLHF

J gene: TRBJ2-5
D gene: NA
clone size: NA
V gene: TRBV28
CDR3 DNA: TGTGCCAGCAGTTTCGAGGCTCAAGAGACCCAGTACTTC
CDR3 protein: CASSFEAQETQYF

J gene: TRBJ1-2
D gene: TRBD1
clone size: NA
V gene: TRBV5-1
CDR3 DNA: TGCGCCAGTAGAGACAGGGGGCTAAGTAACTATGGCTACACCTTC
CDR3 protein: CASRDRGLSNYGYTF

J gene: TRBJ1-1
D gene: NA
clone size: NA
V gene: TRBV7-9
CDR3 DNA: TGTGCCAGCAGCTACTCCAACACTGAAGCTTTCTTT
CDR3 protein: CASSYSNTEAFF